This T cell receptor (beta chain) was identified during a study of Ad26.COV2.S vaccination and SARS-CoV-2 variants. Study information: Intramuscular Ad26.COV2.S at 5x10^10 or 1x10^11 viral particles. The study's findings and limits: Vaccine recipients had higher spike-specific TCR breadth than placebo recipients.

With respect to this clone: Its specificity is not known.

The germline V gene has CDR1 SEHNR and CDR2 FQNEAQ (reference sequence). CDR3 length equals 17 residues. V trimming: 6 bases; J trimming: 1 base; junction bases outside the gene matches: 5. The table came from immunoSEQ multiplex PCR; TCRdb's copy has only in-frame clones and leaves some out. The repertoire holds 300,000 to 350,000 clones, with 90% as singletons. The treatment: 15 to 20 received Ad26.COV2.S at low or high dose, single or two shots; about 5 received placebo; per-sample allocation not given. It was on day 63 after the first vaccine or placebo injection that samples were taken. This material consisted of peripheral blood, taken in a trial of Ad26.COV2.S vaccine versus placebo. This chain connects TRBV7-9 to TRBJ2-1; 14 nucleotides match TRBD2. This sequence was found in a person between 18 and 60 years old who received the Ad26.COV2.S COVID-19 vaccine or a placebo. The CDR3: CASREGLAGESYNEQFF. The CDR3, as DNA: TGTGCCAGCAGAGAGGGACTAGCGGGAGAATCCTACAATGAGCAGTTCTTC.